This T cell receptor (beta chain) was captured in a study of blood T cell repertoires in COVID-19. At the level of the study: The study drew acute and convalescent COVID-19 samples from the United States, Italy and Spain.

With V trimmed by 8 bases and J by 8 bases, 2 bases remained unmatched. The CDR3 has 10 residues. Per the germline V gene, CDR1 is MDHEN and CDR2 is SYDVKM. Generated by immunoSEQ multiplex PCR, the TCRdb table keeps only in-frame clones and is missing some. The sample has approximately 100,000 clones, 75% to 85% seen once. V gene TRBV28 combines with J gene TRBJ1-1; the match to TRBD1 covers 7 bases. The receptor's source is a human donor in a cohort sampled during active COVID-19. Sequencing was done on a sample of peripheral blood. The CDR3 DNA reads as TGTGCCAGCTGGGACAGAGAAGCTTTCTTT. This sequence encodes CASWDREAFF.